The 20 T cell receptor beta chains given below trace back to one sample, sequenced in a study of regulatory T cells in long-lasting Graves disease. To make TCR beta libraries, researchers used iRepertoire HTBI primers and Arm-PCR of CDR3 regions. Using its own MiXCR run on the multiplex PCR reads, TCRdb lists one record per CDR3 protein. The table records about half a million distinct CDR3 sequences, less than 25% of them present only once. As for time point: persistent/refractory GD, antithyroid drugs over 5 years with positive TRAb. Scientists built the TCR library using RNA that was extracted from PBMCs. This specimen consisted of peripheral blood mononuclear cells (PBMCs), obtained when the disease was refractory, from a patient treated with antithyroid drugs. All receptors come from a female donor with Graves disease.

The gene calls are TRBV12-3 or TRBV12-4 and TRBJ1-4; D gene ambiguous. V was shortened by 7 bases and J by 8 bases, with 17 bases between the two germline ends. The CDR3 contains 14 residues. CDR3 bases: TGTGCCAGCAAGGCTCCGGGCAGAGAGGAAAAACTGTTTTTT. Encoded protein: CASKAPGREEKLFF.

The chain uses TRBV20-1 and TRBJ2-7; D not resolved. The V end lost 1 base, the J end lost 4 bases, and 11 bases lay between the germline ends. Germline CDR1 and CDR2: DFQATT and SNEGSKA (reference sequence). The CDR3 length is 13 residues. The CDR3 bases are TGCAGTGCTAGAGGTCTCTGGGATTACGAGCAGTACTTC. Its translation: CSARGLWDYEQYF.

This clonotype was counted at least ten times. This sequence joins TRBV28 and TRBJ2-5; D may be TRBD1 (5 bases). Trimming took 5 bases from V and 2 from J, leaving 9 bases between them. CDR3 length: 13 residues. CDR1 and CDR2 (germline): MDHEN, SYDVKM. DNA of the CDR3: TGTGCCAGCAGTACCAGGGTTCAAGAGACCCAGTACTTC. Translating gives CASSTRVQETQYF.

This clonotype was counted a few times. This chain joins TRBV7-2 and TRBJ2-2; D possibly corresponds to TRBD2 (6 bases). Germline values: CDR1 SGHTA, CDR2 FQGNSA. Trimming cost V 5 bases and J 3 bases, with 10 bases left between them. The CDR3 runs to 14 residues. Here the CDR3 DNA reads TGTGCCAGCAGCGCGTGGGGGGACACCGGGGAGCTGTTTTTT. Its protein is CASSAWGDTGELFF.

The rearrangement joins TRBV27 to TRBJ1-2; 9 positions match TRBD1. The CDR3 spans 13 residues. In germline, CDR1 is MNHEY, CDR2 SMNVEV (reference sequence). The ends lost 6 bases at V and 8 bases at J; junction bases unmatched: 7. The CDR3 sequence: CASSYTGGRGYTF. The CDR3 DNA follows: TGTGCCAGCAGCTACACAGGGGGCCGAGGCTACACCTTC.

This clonotype was counted a few times. The gene calls are TRBV6-4 and TRBJ1-5; the D gene is possibly TRBD1 (5 bases). This CDR3 spans 14 amino acids. With 3 bases removed from V and 3 bases from J, the gap between germline ends came to 9 bases. The germline CDR1 and CDR2 sequences are MRHNA and SNTAGT. The CDR3 DNA reads as TGTGCCAGCAGTGAGAGAGGGACCAATCAGCCCCAGCATTTT. Protein sequence: CASSERGTNQPQHF.

This clonotype was detected many times. The CDR3 region is CASSQQGPNEKLFF. The CDR3 DNA follows: TGTGCCAGCAGCCAACAAGGTCCGAATGAAAAACTGTTTTTT. V is TRBV3-1 and J is TRBJ1-4; D not certain. The germline gives CDR1 LGHDT, CDR2 YNNKEL (reference sequence). The CDR3 is 14 amino acids. V gave up 2 bases and J gave up 5 bases, with 9 bases separating them.

This clonotype has a count of ten or more. The CDR3 here is CASSSTGTASYEQYF. The CDR3 bases are TGTGCCAGCAGCTCCACCGGGACAGCCTCCTACGAGCAGTACTTC. J is TRBJ2-7 and V is TRBV11-1; TRBD1 aligns across 7 bases. The CDR3 is 15 amino acids. Germline loops: CDR1 SGHAT, CDR2 FQDESV (reference sequence). V shed 4 bases and J 0 bases; nucleotides not matched to a gene: 6. The variable domain in full, with the rest retrieved from reference TRBV11-1 and TRBJ2-7, is EAEVAQSPRYKITEKSQAVAFWCDPISGHATLYWYRQILGQGPELLVQFQDESVVDDSQLPKDRFSAERLKGVDSTLKIQPAELGDSAMYLCASSSTGTASYEQYFGPGTRLTVT.

This clonotype was seen a handful of times. The chain recombines TRBV20-1 with TRBJ1-5; D is ambiguous. Deletions cut 5 bases from V and 7 bases from J, with 15 bases between. This CDR3 is 13 amino acids long. Per the germline V gene, CDR1 is DFQATT and CDR2 is SNEGSKA (reference sequence). The CDR3 nucleotides read TGCAGTGCTTACCCAGGATTTGGACAGCCCCAGCATTTT. This translates into CSAYPGFGQPQHF.

The chain joins TRBV7-9 to TRBJ2-6; D gene unclear. Germline V lookup: CDR1 SEHNR, CDR2 FQNEAQ (reference sequence). This CDR3 region has 15 residues. The ends were cut back, 5 bases at V and 0 bases at J, with 8 bases in the middle. In DNA, the CDR3 is TGTGCCAGCAGCCGCCCTTACTCTGGGGCCAACGTCCTGACTTTC. Translated, it gives CASSRPYSGANVLTF.

The CDR3 is CASSPPGVGFF. In nucleotides, the CDR3 is TGTGCCAGCAGCCCACCTGGGGTGGGGTTCTTC. This chain links TRBV6-1 with TRBJ2-1, with D uncertain. Germline V gene data show CDR1 as MNHNS and CDR2 as SASEGT. With 6 bases removed from V and 15 bases from J, the gap between germline ends came to 15 bases. The CDR3 consists of 11 residues.

As to this clonotype: Given a much more abundant clone one base away, this may be a read error. The chain recombines TRBV28 with TRBJ2-7; 11 nucleotides line up with TRBD2. CDR3 size: 14 residues. Germline loops: CDR1 MDHEN, CDR2 SYDVKM. The CDR3 DNA reads as TGTGCCAGCAGTTTAACTAGCGGGGGTTACGGGCAGTACTTC. This codes for CASSLTSGGYGQYF.

The chain recombines TRBV29-1 with TRBJ2-1; 7 bases match TRBD2. The CDR3 runs to 13 residues. J gave up 5 bases and V 1 base, and 2 bases lay outside the gene matches. The germline gives CDR1 SQVTM, CDR2 ANQGSEA. The CDR3 spells CSVEGTSDNEQFF. CDR3 coding DNA: TGCAGCGTTGAAGGGACTAGTGACAATGAGCAGTTCTTC.

This clonotype has a count of ten or more. The chain joins TRBV12-3 or TRBV12-4 to TRBJ1-5; 7 bases fit TRBD1. V trimming: 6 bases; J trimming: 7 bases; junction bases outside the gene matches: 9. This CDR3 spans 14 amino acids. CDR3 DNA sequence: TGTGCCAGCAGCCGAAACAGGGGAGGACAGCCCCAGCATTTT. Translated, it gives CASSRNRGGQPQHF.

This clonotype was found a few times. The genes are TRBV24-1 and TRBJ1-5; D perhaps matches TRBD1 (6 bases). The CDR3 is 15 residues long. From germline, CDR1 is KGHDR and CDR2 SFDVKD. V was trimmed by 3 bases and J by 3 bases, leaving 11 bases between them. This CDR3 is CATSDARGFNQPQHF. In nucleotides, the CDR3 is TGTGCCACCAGTGATGCCAGGGGATTCAATCAGCCCCAGCATTTT.

This clonotype was counted only a few times. The V and J genes are TRBV27 and TRBJ1-1; D is possibly TRBD1 (5 bases). Germline V CDR1 and CDR2: MNHEY, SMNVEV (reference sequence). The CDR3 runs to 16 residues. Trimming cost V 0 bases and J 1 base, with 12 bases left between them. CDR3 sequence (DNA): TGTGCCAGCAGTTTATCTGGTCTTCAGGGGAACACTGAAGCTTTCTTT. Its translation is CASSLSGLQGNTEAFF.

V and J are TRBV19 and TRBJ1-5, with unresolved D. Looked up from germline, CDR1 is LNHDA and CDR2 is SQIVND (reference sequence). V was clipped by 2 bases and J by 4 bases, with 9 bases between them. There are 14 residues in the CDR3. The CDR3 here is CASSIPQDNQPQHF. The CDR3 DNA sequence: TGTGCCAGTAGTATACCCCAGGATAATCAGCCCCAGCATTTT.

This clonotype was detected ten times or more. The V call is TRBV11-2, the J call TRBJ2-7, with a weak D call TRBD1 (6 bases). CDR3 size: 12 residues. V was pared by 5 bases and J by 6 bases, with 11 bases between. CDR1 is SGHAT, CDR2 FQNNGV, per germline. CDR3 amino acids: CASSPRDIEQYF. In DNA form, the CDR3 reads TGTGCCAGCAGCCCCAGGGACATCGAGCAGTACTTC.

This clonotype was observed many times. The chain's CDR3 is CASSTTGIYSPLHF. The CDR3, as DNA: TGTGCCAGCAGCACCACAGGGATCTATTCACCCCTCCACTTT. The chain carries TRBV6-1 and TRBJ1-6; the D gene is possibly TRBD1 (6 bases). The CDR3 runs to 14 residues. Germline lookup yields CDR1 MNHNS and CDR2 SASEGT. The V end lost 6 bases, the J end lost 8 bases, and 14 bases lay between the germline ends.

The table lists this clonotype with a count of one. An end of the junction differs from the germline gene, which may be a read error. V gene TRBV7-7 combines with J gene TRBJ2-2; D is possibly TRBD1 (6 bases). CDR1 and CDR2 (germline): SSHAT, FNYEAQ (reference sequence). The CDR3 runs to 17 residues. CDR3 in DNA: TGTGCTAGCAGCTTAGGATCCGGGACACCTAACACCGGGGAGCTGTTTTTT. Its protein is CASSLGSGTPNTGELFF.